A selection of T cell receptor beta chains follows, all from one sample in a study of blood T cell repertoires in COVID-19. Produced via immunoSEQ multiplex PCR; TCRdb's table is partial and in-frame only. The repertoire consists of 400,000 to 500,000 clones, with 70% to 90% occurring once and the leading ten covering roughly 1.4%. Sequences were obtained from PBMCs or T cells enriched from blood (not recorded which). These TCRs come from a woman in her late teens or twenties who had been exposed to COVID-19. The conserved cysteine and the conserved F or W are not part of the CDR3 here.

ASSEGGRALGYEQY	TRBJ2-7	TRBV10-1
AWSERGLRTPLH	TRBJ1-6	TRBV30
ASSLGQGVRNEQF	TRBJ2-1	TRBV11-2
ASSLATSGPYEQY	TRBJ2-7	TRBV7-2
ASSSQEVYEQY	TRBJ2-7	TRBV28
ASSLYLYTEAF	TRBJ1-1	TRBV4-1
ASSFQPGQGFSSGANVLT	TRBJ2-6	TRBV5-1
ASSAGRAGYGYT	TRBJ1-2	TRBV2
ASPRQTVYSNQPQH	TRBJ1-5	TRBV2
ASSPTWTGNNEQF	TRBJ2-1	TRBV11-2
ASSSQGTGNTIY	TRBJ1-3	TRBV6-5
ASSSQGVTEAF	TRBJ1-1	TRBV3-1/TRBV3-2
SASGLSTSGTSNEQF	TRBJ2-1	TRBV20-1
ASSLATTYSNQPQH	TRBJ1-5	TRBV7-8
ASSLAGDSPLH	TRBJ1-6	TRBV5-4
ASTPNQGHSAF	TRBJ1-1	TRBV12-3/TRBV12-4
ASSSTYSGTGNEQY	TRBJ2-7	TRBV5-5
ASSDWGGFTDTQY	TRBJ2-3	TRBV10-2
ASSIGAPGQPYGYT	TRBJ1-2	TRBV19
ASRLAGTGGGYEQY	TRBJ2-7	TRBV5-5
SASIALLSSYEQY	TRBJ2-7	TRBV20-1
ATSVGVHYGYT	TRBJ1-2	TRBV24-1